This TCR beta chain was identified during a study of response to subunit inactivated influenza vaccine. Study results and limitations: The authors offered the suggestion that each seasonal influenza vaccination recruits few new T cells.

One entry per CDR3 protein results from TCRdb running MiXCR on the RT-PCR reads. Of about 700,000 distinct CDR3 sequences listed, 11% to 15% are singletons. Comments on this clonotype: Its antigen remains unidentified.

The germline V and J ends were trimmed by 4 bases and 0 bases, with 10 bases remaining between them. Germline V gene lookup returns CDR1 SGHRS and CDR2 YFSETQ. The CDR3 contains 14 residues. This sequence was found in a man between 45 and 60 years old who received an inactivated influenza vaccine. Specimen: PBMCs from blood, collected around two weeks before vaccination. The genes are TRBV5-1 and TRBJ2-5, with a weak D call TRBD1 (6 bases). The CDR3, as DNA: TGCGCCAGCAGCGCGACAGGCAACCAAGAGACCCAGTACTTC. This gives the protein CASSATGNQETQYF.